The rows below give T cell receptor beta chains drawn from one sample of a study of CDR3 diversity in severe acne. TCRdb passed the PCR reads through MiXCR, listing each CDR3 protein once. Here the sample spans 85,000 to 120,000 distinct CDR3 sequences, more than 45% being singletons. Sequencing used blood. The receptor set was obtained from a male donor with acne. CDR3s include the opening cysteine and the closing phenylalanine or tryptophan. A D gene is named only where the DNA matches it firmly. Rows may omit the clone size; those that give it use once, few, many or a size class.

>TRBD2|TRBJ2-3|few|TRBV9
CASSRTSGGSSTDTQYF
TGTGCCAGCAGCCGGACTAGCGGGGGTTCTAGCACAGATACGCAGTATTTT
>NA|TRBJ2-2|many|TRBV28
CATDRDTGELFF
TGTGCCACCGACCGGGACACCGGGGAGCTGTTTTTT
>NA|TRBJ1-5|few|TRBV11-2
CASSLVLGGHQPQHF
TGTGCCAGCAGCTTAGTGTTAGGGGGGCATCAGCCCCAGCATTTT
>NA|TRBJ2-5|NA|TRBV6-4
CASSDFGVAQETQYF
TGTGCCAGCAGTGATTTCGGGGTTGCGCAAGAGACCCAGTACTTC
>NA|TRBJ1-2|few|TRBV25-1
CASSEGRGGGYTF
TGTGCCAGCAGTGAAGGCAGGGGTGGAGGCTACACCTTC
>NA|TRBJ2-1|many|TRBV5-1
CASSLCFF
TGCGCCAGCAGCTTGTGTTTCTTC
>NA|TRBJ2-1|many|TRBV12-3/TRBV12-4
CASSPSGSYNEQFF
TGTGCCAGCAGCCCCTCAGGCTCCTACAATGAGCAGTTCTTC
>NA|TRBJ2-6|NA|TRBV5-4
CASSPQGRVLSGANVLTF
TGTGCCAGCAGCCCCCAAGGGCGGGTCCTCTCTGGGGCCAACGTCCTGACTTTC
>TRBD1|TRBJ1-1|NA|TRBV11-2
CASSPGTGDRTEAFF
TGTGCCAGCAGCCCCGGGACAGGGGATCGGACTGAAGCTTTCTTT
>NA|TRBJ2-1|few|TRBV13
CASSSLNIGTSYNEQFF
TGTGCCAGCAGCTCACTAAATATTGGGACTTCCTACAATGAGCAGTTCTTC
>NA|TRBJ2-3|many|TRBV20-1
CSARDGRGLRTDTQYF
TGCAGTGCTAGAGATGGTCGAGGCCTACGCACAGATACGCAGTATTTT
>TRBD2|TRBJ2-5|NA|TRBV6-2/TRBV6-3
CASSYIGGGGVGTQYF
TGTGCCAGCAGTTACATCGGCGGGGGGGGGGTAGGGACCCAGTACTTC
>TRBD1|TRBJ2-7|many|TRBV4-1
CASSHLGQGKEQYF
TGCGCCAGCAGCCATCTGGGACAGGGAAAAGAGCAGTACTTC
>NA|TRBJ2-7|medium-sized|TRBV7-9
CASSLEGKQYEQYF
TGTGCCAGCAGCTTAGAAGGAAAACAATACGAGCAGTACTTC
>NA|TRBJ2-3|few|TRBV5-6
CASSLGVGGDLTDTQYF
TGTGCCAGCAGCTTGGGCGTTGGCGGGGACCTCACAGATACGCAGTATTTT